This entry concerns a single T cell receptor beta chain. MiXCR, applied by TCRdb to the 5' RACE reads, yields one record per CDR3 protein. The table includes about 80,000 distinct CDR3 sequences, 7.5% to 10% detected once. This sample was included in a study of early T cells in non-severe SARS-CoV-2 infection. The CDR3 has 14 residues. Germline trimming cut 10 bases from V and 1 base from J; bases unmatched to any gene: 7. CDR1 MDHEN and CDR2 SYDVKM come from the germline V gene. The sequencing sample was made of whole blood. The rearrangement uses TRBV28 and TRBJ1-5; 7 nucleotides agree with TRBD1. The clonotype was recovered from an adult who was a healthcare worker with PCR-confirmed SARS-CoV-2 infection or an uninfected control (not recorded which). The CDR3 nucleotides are TGTGCCACCACACTGACAGGGAGCAATCAGCCCCAGCATTTT. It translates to CATTLTGSNQPQHF.